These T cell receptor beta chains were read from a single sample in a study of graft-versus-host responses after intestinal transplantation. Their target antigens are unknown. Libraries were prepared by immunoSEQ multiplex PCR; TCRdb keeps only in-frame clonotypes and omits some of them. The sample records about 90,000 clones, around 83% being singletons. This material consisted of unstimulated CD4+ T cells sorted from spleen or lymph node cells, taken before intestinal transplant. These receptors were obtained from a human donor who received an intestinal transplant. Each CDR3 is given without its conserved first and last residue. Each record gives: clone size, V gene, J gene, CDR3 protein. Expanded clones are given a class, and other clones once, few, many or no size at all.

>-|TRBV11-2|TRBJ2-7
ASRRLAGGQYEQY
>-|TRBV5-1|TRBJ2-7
ASSLGAGGAPYEQY
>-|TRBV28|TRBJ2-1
ASSSVYSLRLAGPTYEQF
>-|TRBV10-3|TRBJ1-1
ATGGLVNTEAF
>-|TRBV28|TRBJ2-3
ASSPSPHTDTQY
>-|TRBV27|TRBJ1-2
ASSANPNRAGYT
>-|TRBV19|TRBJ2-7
ASSMGGASYEQY
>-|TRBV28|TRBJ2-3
ASSLRTGIADTQY
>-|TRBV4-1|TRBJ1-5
ASSQKYPDRGNQPQH
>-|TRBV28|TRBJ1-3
ASSSTGAGNTIY
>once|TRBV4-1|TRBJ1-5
ASRREILSNQPQH
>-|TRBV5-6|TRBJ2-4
ASSLGGGLAGGISIQY
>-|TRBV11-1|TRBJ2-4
ASSGGAGLAKNIQY
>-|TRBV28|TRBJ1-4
ASSLPTGATNEKLF
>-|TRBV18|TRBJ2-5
ASSPSGQGETQY
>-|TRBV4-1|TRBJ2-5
ASSQGFRGRWVQETQY
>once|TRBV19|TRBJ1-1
ASSRDSLNTEAF